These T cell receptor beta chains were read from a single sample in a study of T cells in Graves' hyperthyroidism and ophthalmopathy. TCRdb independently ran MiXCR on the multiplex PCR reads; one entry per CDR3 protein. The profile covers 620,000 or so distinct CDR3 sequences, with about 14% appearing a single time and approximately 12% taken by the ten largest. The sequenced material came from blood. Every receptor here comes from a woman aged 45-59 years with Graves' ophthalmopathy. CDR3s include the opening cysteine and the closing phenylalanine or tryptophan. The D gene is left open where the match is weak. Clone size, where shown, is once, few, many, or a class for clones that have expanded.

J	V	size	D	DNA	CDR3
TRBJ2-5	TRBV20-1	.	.	TGCAGTGCTAGAGATTTCCAGGAGGGCCGCCAAGAGACCCAGTACTTC	CSARDFQEGRQETQYF
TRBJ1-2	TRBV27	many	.	TGTGCCAGCAGGGACAGATTCTTTAACTATGGCTACACCTTC	CASRDRFFNYGYTF
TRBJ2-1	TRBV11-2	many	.	TGTGCCAGCAGCCCTAGCCGAAGTAAACGAGGCAATGAGCAGTTCTTC	CASSPSRSKRGNEQFF
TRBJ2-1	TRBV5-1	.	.	TGCGCCAGCAAGTTGGAGGGTAGCGAAAATGAGCAGTTCTTC	CASKLEGSENEQFF
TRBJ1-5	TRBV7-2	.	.	TGTGCCAGCAGCTTAAACAGGGTCAGCAATCAGCCCCAGCATTTT	CASSLNRVSNQPQHF
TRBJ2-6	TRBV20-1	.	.	TGCAGTGCCGATCGTAGAAGCGTCGGTTCTGGGGCCAACGTCCTGACTTTC	CSADRRSVGSGANVLTF
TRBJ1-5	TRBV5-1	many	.	TGCGCCAGCAGCCCGGACGGTTTCCAGCCCCAGCATTTT	CASSPDGFQPQHF
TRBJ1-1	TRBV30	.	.	TGTGCCTCCTCAAAGGGGCCAGGGAGGGAGGCTGAAGCTTTCTTT	CASSKGPGREAEAFF
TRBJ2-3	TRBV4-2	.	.	TGTGCCAGCAGCCAAGGGCCCCCTCTTACAGATACGCAGTATTTT	CASSQGPPLTDTQYF
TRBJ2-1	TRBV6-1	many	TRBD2	TGTGCCAGCAGGGGGGACGGATTTGAGAATGGACTAGCGGGGGACAATGAGCAGTTCTTC	CASRGDGFENGLAGDNEQFF
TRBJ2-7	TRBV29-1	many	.	TGCAGCGTTGAAGGAGCCTACGAGCAGTACTTC	CSVEGAYEQYF
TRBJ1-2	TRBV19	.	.	TGTGCCAGTAGTATTAGGGCAGGGAGCGGCTACACCTTC	CASSIRAGSGYTF
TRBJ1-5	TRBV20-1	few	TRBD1	TGCAGTGCTGACAACAGGGGCGATCAGCCCCAGCATTTT	CSADNRGDQPQHF
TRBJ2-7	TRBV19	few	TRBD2	TGTGCCAGTAGTATAGCGGCTAGCGGGAGTTACGAGCAGTACTTC	CASSIAASGSYEQYF
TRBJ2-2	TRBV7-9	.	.	TGTGCCAGCAGCTTATCCTGGACGAACACCGGGGAGCTGTTTTTT	CASSLSWTNTGELFF
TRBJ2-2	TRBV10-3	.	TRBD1	TGTGCCATCAGTGAGGGACAGGGGACCGGGGAGCTGTTTTTT	CAISEGQGTGELFF
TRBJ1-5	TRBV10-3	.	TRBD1	TGTGCCATCAAAAACAGGGGAGGGAATAGCAATCAGCCCCAGCATTTT	CAIKNRGGNSNQPQHF